The source of this T cell receptor (beta chain) is a study of T cells in Graves' hyperthyroidism and ophthalmopathy. Study results and limitations: Clonotypes that were expanded in thyroid above 0.001 mostly appeared in blood too. The model's output predicted ophthalmopathy at a median of around 7 months prior to onset.

Amplification targeted TCR beta CDR3 regions from RNA transcripts. The HTBI primer set drove a first-round RT-PCR of the TCR CDR3. TCRdb re-derived calls from the multiplex PCR reads in MiXCR, one entry per CDR3 protein. The table includes under 650,000 distinct CDR3 sequences, around 15% detected once. This clonotype turned up a few times. Its specificity is not known. This CDR3 is 12 amino acids long. Trimming took 5 bases from V and 4 from J, leaving 6 bases between them. Germline V lookup: CDR1 ENHRY, CDR2 SYGVKD. Hyperthyroidism patients were newly diagnosed, had disease duration under 2 months, and were aged 18 to 65 years. Criteria for exclusion of patients were uncontrolled infection, other autoimmune disease, pregnancy or lactation.

This TCR derives from a woman between 25 and 40 years old with Graves' hyperthyroidism. This chain joins TRBV10-3 and TRBJ2-1; D unresolved. The sequenced sample consisted of blood. CDR3 sequence: CAISRPYNEQFF. The CDR3 DNA follows: TGTGCCATCAGTAGACCGTACAATGAGCAGTTCTTC.